The TCR beta chain described here comes from a study of T-cell memory formation after mild COVID-19. One entry per CDR3 protein results from TCRdb running MiXCR on the 5' RACE reads. Among 150,000 or so distinct CDR3 sequences listed, 31% were seen once. The germline V and J ends were trimmed by 4 bases and 1 base, with 14 bases remaining between them. The CDR3 extends over 15 amino acids. The germline CDR1 and CDR2 sequences are SGHRS and YFSETQ. The V call is TRBV5-1, the J call TRBJ1-1; perhaps TRBD1 as D (5 bases). Material: PBMCs or a T cell subset sorted from them (not recorded which). This TCR derives from an adult woman who had mild COVID-19 (a few samples of this study predate the infection). Cell type and time point are not known. The CDR3 region has the DNA TGCGCCAGCAGCGGGGCAGCACCGAGGAACACTGAAGCTTTCTTT. Protein: CASSGAAPRNTEAFF.